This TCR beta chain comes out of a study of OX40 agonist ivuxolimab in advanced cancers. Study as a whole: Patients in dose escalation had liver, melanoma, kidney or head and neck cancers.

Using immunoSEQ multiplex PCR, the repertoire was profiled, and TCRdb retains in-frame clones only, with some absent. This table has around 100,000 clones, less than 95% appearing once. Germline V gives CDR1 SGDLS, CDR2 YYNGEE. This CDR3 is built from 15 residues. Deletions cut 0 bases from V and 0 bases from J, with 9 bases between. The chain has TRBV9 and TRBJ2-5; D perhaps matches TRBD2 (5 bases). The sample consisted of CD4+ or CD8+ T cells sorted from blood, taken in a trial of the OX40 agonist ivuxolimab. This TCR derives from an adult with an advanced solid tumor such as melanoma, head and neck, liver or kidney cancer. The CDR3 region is CASSVASGNQETQYF. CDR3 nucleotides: TGTGCCAGCAGCGTAGCGAGCGGTAACCAAGAGACCCAGTACTTC. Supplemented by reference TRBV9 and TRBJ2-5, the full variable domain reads DSGVTQTPKHLITATGQRVTLRCSPRSGDLSVYWYQQSLDQGLQFLIQYYNGEERAKGNILERFSAQQFPDLHSELNLSSLELGDSALYFCASSVASGNQETQYFGPGTRLLVL.